The entry that follows covers one T cell receptor (beta chain) sequence. The junction differs from germline at one of its ends, possibly a read error. These data are taken from a study of blood T cells in healthy people across ages. The CDR3 is 16 residues long. Germline CDR1 MNHNY, CDR2 SVGAGI (reference sequence). Alongside a J-beta primer mix, a sample-barcoded 5' primer served in a second PCR lasting 7 to 11 cycles. Each CDR3 protein gets one entry after TCRdb re-called the 5' RACE reads with MiXCR. The table includes around 1.5 million distinct CDR3 sequences, about 35% detected once. The chain uses TRBV6-6 and TRBJ2-1, with 8 bases aligning to TRBD2. The receptor was derived from a young woman in good health. Sequenced: blood. The CDR3 is CASSRRSGSSYNGQFF. The CDR3 bases are TGTGCCAGCAGTCGCCGAAGCGGGAGCTCCTACAATGGGCAGTTCTTC.